This is a list of T cell receptor beta chains from one sample in a study of blood T cell repertoires in COVID-19. The data were produced by immunoSEQ multiplex PCR, yet TCRdb's version contains in-frame clones alone and is incomplete. The repertoire has under 200,000 clones, nearly 85% of them found once; the top ten carry 4.5% to 5.5%. The sequenced material came from peripheral blood. The receptor source for this set is a woman younger than 45 with acute or convalescent COVID-19. Each CDR3 is given without its conserved first and last residue.

len	v_gene	j_gene	CDR3aa
12	TRBV3-1/TRBV3-2	TRBJ1-1	ASSPTRGGTEAF
11	TRBV4-3	TRBJ1-4	ASSSGGSEKLF
17	TRBV7-2	TRBJ2-4	ASSSVGRGSLLAKNIQY
10	TRBV30	TRBJ1-1	AWVAGTAEAF
11	TRBV24-1	TRBJ2-1	ATRLETSNEQF
12	TRBV2	TRBJ1-3	ASSGDRVTNTIY
11	TRBV12-3/TRBV12-4	TRBJ2-7	ASSLVQAHEQY
14	TRBV13	TRBJ2-5	ASSSRNNRGGGTQY
14	TRBV27	TRBJ2-5	ASSFDSGSGQETQY
15	TRBV5-1	TRBJ1-3	ASSPIDRGRLGNTIY
12	TRBV5-1	TRBJ2-5	ASSSGGQQETQY
12	TRBV7-2	TRBJ1-5	ASRRGGGNQPQH
13	TRBV6-2/TRBV6-3	TRBJ2-2	ASSRLADLAGELF
13	TRBV2	TRBJ1-3	ASRKGQLSGNTIY
10	TRBV28	TRBJ1-2	AIATGDSGYT
14	TRBV2	TRBJ2-2	ASSEAAGVNTGELF
13	TRBV4-2	TRBJ2-7	ASSNGQGTSYEQY
14	TRBV2	TRBJ2-2	ASEWGRKANTGELF
13	TRBV28	TRBJ2-2	ASSFGTRYTGELF
11	TRBV12-3/TRBV12-4	TRBJ1-2	ASSLTANYGYT
11	TRBV21-1	TRBJ2-7	AAGVPQSYEQY
13	TRBV6-5	TRBJ1-5	ASQFGFGPNQPQH
13	TRBV7-3	TRBJ2-3	ASSRAGGSTDTQY
13	TRBV30	TRBJ2-3	AWNDGPRRTDTQY
11	TRBV11-1	TRBJ2-7	ASSYDRSYEQY
11	TRBV4-2	TRBJ1-5	ASSRGQGQPQH
15	TRBV2	TRBJ1-5	ASSQRTGPMGNQPQH
14	TRBV15	TRBJ1-4	ATSRAIGGANEKLF
10	TRBV6-6	TRBJ1-1	ASRLDMGIAF
12	TRBV5-5	TRBJ1-6	ASSPEGWARGLD
13	TRBV5-8	TRBJ2-1	ASSLAGGQYNEQF
15	TRBV6-1	TRBJ1-5	ASREGGTGAPYQPQH
12	TRBV10-3	TRBJ2-1	ATRGTGFVDEQF
13	TRBV5-6	TRBJ1-2	ASSLAPGQGSGYT
9	TRBV5-5	TRBJ2-1	ASSVYNEQF
13	TRBV19	TRBJ2-7	ASSIFGGSLGEQY
13	TRBV4-2	TRBJ2-3	ASSPPRSSTDTQY
13	TRBV11-2	TRBJ2-7	ASSYARGDSYEQY
14	TRBV10-3	TRBJ1-6	ATGGDYGGGNSPLH
11	TRBV9	TRBJ1-1	ASSPSRGTEAF
16	TRBV28	TRBJ1-2	ASSLGLARGRTPYGYT
13	TRBV28	TRBJ2-3	ASSPWQGGTDTQY
13	TRBV9	TRBJ1-6	ASSVGTGDNSPLH
15	TRBV14	TRBJ1-6	ASSQNFGQGFGSPLH
11	TRBV5-4	TRBJ1-2	ASSAGLLEGYT
15	TRBV20-1	TRBJ1-5	SASLDRGRMGLQPQH
10	TRBV12-3/TRBV12-4	TRBJ2-5	ASSGLAETQY
13	TRBV7-6	TRBJ1-1	ASSSPTGNNTEAF
12	TRBV5-8	TRBJ2-7	ASILTGNLYEQY
11	TRBV7-2	TRBJ2-7	ASSFNRGYEQY
10	TRBV5-5	TRBJ2-1	ASSSPGQRQF
12	TRBV6-6	TRBJ1-3	ASTQGGVGNTIY